These 32 T cell receptor beta chains came from one sample sequenced in a study of identical twins. From the 5' RACE reads, TCRdb called clonotypes with MiXCR, one entry per CDR3 protein. The table lists 700,000 or so distinct CDR3 sequences, 8.6% of them singletons. This same sample was also taken into another study, of yellow fever vaccine responses in identical twins.

Sequencing used PBMCs. These receptors all come from a woman between 18 and 30 years old in good health.

The J gene is TRBJ2-2, the V gene TRBV12-5; no reliable D call. CDR1 is LGHNT and CDR2 is FRNRAP in the germline V gene. The germline V and J ends were trimmed by 0 bases and 4 bases, with 6 bases remaining between them. The CDR3 sequence is 14 residues long. The CDR3, as DNA: TGTGCTAGTGGTTTGGTAGGGCCCACCGGGGAGCTGTTTTTT. As protein: CASGLVGPTGELFF.

This clonotype turned up a few times. The chain recombines TRBV20-1 with TRBJ2-7, with D perhaps being TRBD1 or TRBD2 (6 bases each). Germline assignment: CDR1 DFQATT and CDR2 SNEGSKA (reference sequence). This CDR3 has 14 amino acids. With 6 bases removed from V and 4 bases from J, the gap between germline ends came to 19 bases. The CDR3 DNA reads as TGCAGTGCGGAAGGGGGTCGGAGGGGATACGAGCAGTACTTC. This gives the protein CSAEGGRRGYEQYF.

This clonotype came up a few times. CDR3 sequence reads: CASSFRTGTYEQYF. In DNA form, the CDR3 reads TGTGCCAGCAGCTTCCGGACTGGGACCTACGAGCAGTACTTC. The rearrangement uses TRBV11-2 and TRBJ2-7, with D maybe TRBD2 (5 bases). Trimming stripped 3 bases from V and 2 bases from J, with 11 bases between. Germline CDR1 and CDR2: SGHAT and FQNNGV. The CDR3 sequence is 14 residues long.

This clonotype was counted a few times. An end of the junction does not agree with germline; a read error may underlie this. The V gene is TRBV29-1, the J gene TRBJ2-5, with 8 bases fitting TRBD2. Germline lookup yields CDR1 SQVTM and CDR2 ANQGSEA. The CDR3 extends over 10 amino acids. Written as DNA, the CDR3 is TGCAGCGTTGGAGAAGCGGGAGTTGACTTC. It yields the protein CSVGEAGVDF.

As concerns this clonotype: Sequence at one end of the junction differs from germline and may be a read error. The chain recombines TRBV12-3 or TRBV12-4 with TRBJ2-5; D is unresolved. This CDR3 is 18 amino acids long. CDR3 region: CTSSLVEWLVTTMETQYF. For the CDR3, the DNA is TGTACCAGCAGTTTAGTGGAGTGGTTGGTGACGACGATGGAGACCCAGTACTTC.

V usage is TRBV28 and J usage is TRBJ2-7; 8 nucleotides agree with TRBD1. Germline V gene sequence: CDR1 MDHEN, CDR2 SYDVKM. V gave up 2 bases and J gave up 11 bases; unmatched junction bases: 14. This CDR3 comprises 15 residues. The CDR3 nucleotides are TGTGCCAGCAGTTTAACGGACGGGCAGGGGGCAAGGGAGTACTTC. Its translation: CASSLTDGQGAREYF.

This rearrangement joins TRBV28 to TRBJ1-1, with D possibly being TRBD1 (5 bases). The CDR3 covers 14 residues. Germline CDR1 is MDHEN and CDR2 is SYDVKM. V was pared by 10 bases and J by 2 bases, with 17 bases between. The CDR3 DNA is TGTGCCACTCATGAAGGGACCTTAAACACTGAAGCTTTCTTT. Its protein product is CATHEGTLNTEAFF.

This clonotype came up a few times. V gene TRBV5-6 combines with J gene TRBJ2-7, with unresolved D. Trimming left V 2 bases short and J 6 bases short, with 9 bases between. Germline V gene sequence: CDR1 SGHDT, CDR2 YYEEEE. The CDR3 extends over 12 amino acids. CDR3 nucleotide sequence: TGTGCCAGCAGCTTCACAAAGTTCGAGCAGTACTTC. This gives the protein CASSFTKFEQYF.

This chain links TRBV6-5 with TRBJ2-7, with 9 bases lining up with TRBD1. Germline CDR1 reads MNHEY; CDR2 reads SVGAGI. Trimming removed 2 bases from V and 4 bases from J; junction bases left unmatched: 6. The CDR3 spans 15 residues. The CDR3 is CASSYPGQGRYEQYF. In DNA, the CDR3 is TGTGCCAGCAGTTACCCGGGACAGGGACGATACGAGCAGTACTTC.

This clonotype was recorded many times. The genes are TRBV7-2 and TRBJ2-2; the D is unclear. The CDR3 sequence is 13 residues long. The ends were cut back, 4 bases at V and 5 bases at J, with 8 bases in the middle. Per the germline V gene, CDR1 is SGHTA and CDR2 is FQGNSA. CDR3 DNA: TGTGCCAGCAGCTCAAGGCGGACCGGGGAGCTGTTTTTT. It translates to CASSSRRTGELFF.

This chain joins TRBV7-9 and TRBJ1-1; D uncertain. This CDR3 has 15 amino acids. Germline loops: CDR1 SEHNR, CDR2 FQNEAQ (reference sequence). Trimming took 2 bases from V and 7 from J, leaving 17 bases between them. The CDR3 spells CASSLYGGSGVEAFF. The CDR3 DNA is TGTGCCAGCAGCTTATACGGAGGGTCCGGGGTTGAAGCTTTCTTT.

The CDR3 sequence: CASSEFGGPGTQYF. For the CDR3, the DNA is TGTGCCAGCAGTGAATTTGGGGGCCCAGGGACCCAGTACTTC. The J gene is TRBJ2-5, the V gene TRBV25-1; D is possibly TRBD1 (6 bases). Trimming removed 1 base from V and 7 bases from J, with 13 bases in between. CDR3 length: 14 amino acids. Germline V gene sequence: CDR1 MGHDK, CDR2 SYGVNS.

The chain links TRBV5-1 to TRBJ2-5; tentative D call: TRBD1 (5 bases). Germline V CDR1 and CDR2: SGHRS, YFSETQ. The CDR3 runs to 14 residues. V was clipped by 0 bases and J by 5 bases, with 11 bases between them. CDR3 in amino acids: CASSLVTDEETQYF. The CDR3 DNA reads as TGCGCCAGCAGCTTGGTGACAGACGAGGAGACCCAGTACTTC.

The chain recombines TRBV7-2 with TRBJ2-3, with a possible D match to TRBD2 (6 bases). The CDR3 consists of 14 residues. Germline CDR1 and CDR2: SGHTA and FQGNSA. V lost 6 bases to trimming and J lost 0 bases, with 10 bases between them. The DNA of the CDR3 is TGTGCCAGCAGTGTAGCGGCTAGCACAGATACGCAGTATTTT. Amino acids: CASSVAASTDTQYF.

This clonotype occurred many times. J is TRBJ2-3 and V is TRBV7-8; 7 bases map to TRBD2. With 1 base clipped from V and 2 bases from J, the junction kept 9 bases outside the gene matches. The CDR3 has 17 residues. The germline V gene encodes CDR1 SGHVS and CDR2 FQNEAQ. Written as DNA, the CDR3 is TGTGCCAGCAGCTTAGACCAAGCGGGAATTTCCACAGATACGCAGTATTTT. Translation: CASSLDQAGISTDTQYF.

This clonotype was found many times. The chain links TRBV25-1 to TRBJ2-5; tentatively, D is TRBD1 (6 bases). Deletions cut 2 bases from V and 4 bases from J, with 14 bases between. The germline gives CDR1 MGHDK, CDR2 SYGVNS. This CDR3 has 15 residues. The CDR3 coding sequence is TGTGCCAGCAGTGAAACCAGGGGTCTATTAGAGACCCAGTACTTC. Its protein is CASSETRGLLETQYF.

This chain uses TRBV3-1 with TRBJ2-1, with D perhaps assigned TRBD1 or TRBD2 (6 bases each). V lost 4 bases, J lost 2 bases, and 12 bases lay in between. This CDR3 is built from 15 residues. Germline CDR1 reads LGHDT; CDR2 reads YNNKEL (reference sequence). CDR3 protein: CASSLKGGPYNEQFF. CDR3 DNA sequence: TGTGCCAGCAGCCTAAAGGGGGGCCCCTACAATGAGCAGTTCTTC.

The chain combines TRBV6-4 with TRBJ2-3; 8 nucleotides line up with TRBD2. Germline assignment: CDR1 MRHNA and CDR2 SNTAGT. Losses at the gene ends were 3 bases for V and 6 bases for J; bases not matched to a gene: 8. The CDR3 loop spans 15 amino acids. CDR3 coding DNA: TGTGCCAGCAGTGAAAGCGGGAGAAGTGCGGATACGCAGTATTTT. Protein sequence: CASSESGRSADTQYF.

The table lists this clonotype with many counts. The chain has TRBV12-3 or TRBV12-4 and TRBJ1-4; unclear D gene. V dropped 6 bases and J dropped 2 bases, with 13 bases sitting between them. CDR3 size: 15 residues. CDR3 DNA sequence: TGTGCCAGCAGCCTGACCCGGAGGACTAATGAAAAACTGTTTTTT. As protein: CASSLTRRTNEKLFF.

This clonotype was recorded at least ten times. This rearrangement joins TRBV25-1 to TRBJ2-1; 14 nucleotides agree with TRBD2. Germline CDR1 MGHDK, CDR2 SYGVNS. The CDR3 consists of 15 residues. V shed 4 bases and J 8 bases; nucleotides not matched to a gene: 4. For the CDR3, the DNA is TGTGCCAGCAGTGCCGGGACTAGCGGGGGCGATGAGCAGTTCTTC. As protein: CASSAGTSGGDEQFF.

This chain uses TRBV20-1 with TRBJ2-7; either TRBD1 or TRBD2 may supply D (5 bases each). Trimming removed 0 bases from V and 2 bases from J, with 8 bases in between. The CDR3 has 13 amino acids. Germline V gives CDR1 DFQATT, CDR2 SNEGSKA (reference sequence). CDR3 DNA sequence: TGCAGTGCTAGAGACAGGGACCCCTACGAGCAGTACTTC. Protein sequence: CSARDRDPYEQYF.

At least ten counts were recorded for this clonotype. DNA of the CDR3: TGTGCCAGCAGTTTAGCGGACAAAAACATTCAGTACTTC. Translating it yields CASSLADKNIQYF. V and J are TRBV12-3 or TRBV12-4 and TRBJ2-4, with D uncertain. CDR3 size: 13 residues. V shed 0 bases and J shed 3 bases, with 3 bases lying between them.

This chain connects TRBV6-1 to TRBJ2-7; TRBD1 agrees at 7 bases. J was trimmed by 2 bases and V by 7 bases; bases with no gene match: 8. CDR1 MNHNS and CDR2 SASEGT come from the germline V gene. The CDR3 has 14 residues. The CDR3 DNA is TGTGCCAGCACCTTAGGGGGACAGACCTACGAGCAGTACTTC. This gives the protein CASTLGGQTYEQYF.

This clonotype came up a few times. This sequence joins TRBV27 and TRBJ2-5; D possibly matches TRBD1 or TRBD2 (6 bases each). Between the trimmed V and J ends, which lost 5 bases and 5 bases, there was a span of 15 bases. This CDR3 contains 14 residues. Germline CDR1 is MNHEY and CDR2 is SMNVEV (reference sequence). CDR3 nucleotide sequence: TGTGCCAGCAGTCACGGAGGGGGAGGTGAGACCCAGTACTTC. This encodes CASSHGGGGETQYF.

This clonotype was picked up many times. The V and J genes are TRBV11-2 and TRBJ2-3; D is unclear. Between the trimmed V and J ends, which lost 6 bases and 1 base, there was a span of 8 bases. The CDR3 totals 13 residues. Germline assignment: CDR1 SGHAT and CDR2 FQNNGV. CDR3 bases: TGTGCCAGCAGTAGTTACGGCACAGATACGCAGTATTTT. Residues: CASSSYGTDTQYF.

This clonotype showed up many times. V usage is TRBV29-1 and J usage is TRBJ2-7; TRBD2 matches at 13 bases. This CDR3 region has 15 residues. Germline V gives CDR1 SQVTM, CDR2 ANQGSEA. The J segment lost 3 bases and the V segment lost 1 base, leaving 3 bases of the junction unmatched. The CDR3 region has the DNA TGCAGCGTTGAAGTGGGACTAGCGGGATTCTACGAGCAGTACTTC. It is translated as CSVEVGLAGFYEQYF.

This clonotype was counted a few times. V gene TRBV27 combines with J gene TRBJ2-1, with TRBD2 identical over 9 bases. Germline CDR1 MNHEY, CDR2 SMNVEV (reference sequence). The CDR3 is 14 residues long. J lost 10 bases, V lost 8 bases, and 12 bases had no gene match. In DNA, the CDR3 is TGTGCCAGCCGCTCCTCCCCTCTAGCGGGGGAGCAGTTCTTC. It yields the protein CASRSSPLAGEQFF.

The rearrangement joins TRBV28 to TRBJ2-7; D unresolved. In germline, CDR1 is MDHEN, CDR2 SYDVKM. This CDR3 has 12 amino acids. V lost 7 bases, J lost 6 bases, and 13 bases lay in between. The CDR3 bases are TGTGCCAGCAAGGAGCGATCAGCCGAGCAGTACTTC. Translation: CASKERSAEQYF.

This clonotype has just a few counts. V gene TRBV12-3 or TRBV12-4 combines with J gene TRBJ2-7; D perhaps matches TRBD2 (5 bases). The CDR3 runs 14 residues. Trimming took 7 bases from V and 0 from J, leaving 13 bases between them. The CDR3 protein is CASTPGSASYEQYF. The CDR3 DNA reads TGTGCCAGCACTCCTGGGAGCGCCTCCTACGAGCAGTACTTC.

This clonotype showed up many times. The rearrangement uses TRBV4-3 and TRBJ2-1; 9 positions agree with TRBD1. The CDR3 contains 14 residues. With 8 bases clipped from V and 7 bases from J, the junction kept 9 bases outside the gene matches. CDR1 is LGHNA, CDR2 YSLEER, per germline. CDR3 residues: CASARDRVWNEQFF. CDR3 DNA: TGCGCCAGCGCACGGGACAGGGTGTGGAATGAGCAGTTCTTC.

The sample holds many counts of this clonotype. V gene TRBV10-3 combines with J gene TRBJ2-1; 11 bases map to TRBD2. Losses at the gene ends were 5 bases for V and 8 bases for J; bases not matched to a gene: 11. This CDR3 contains 16 residues. Per the germline V gene, CDR1 is ENHRY and CDR2 is SYGVKD. CDR3 coding DNA: TGTGCCATCAGTTTATATAGCGGGAGGGCCGTGGATGAGCAGTTCTTC. Its protein product is CAISLYSGRAVDEQFF.

This clonotype was detected only a few times. The chain is built from TRBV14 and TRBJ2-7; 7 bases agree with TRBD1. V shed 4 bases and J 2 bases; nucleotides not matched to a gene: 8. This CDR3 is 15 amino acids long. From germline, CDR1 is SGHDN and CDR2 FVKESK. The CDR3 nucleotides are TGTGCCAGCAGCCTCTCCTCGACAGGGCCCTACGAGCAGTACTTC. This encodes CASSLSSTGPYEQYF.